This TCR beta chain appears in the sequencing data of a study of blood T cell repertoires in COVID-19. Per the study methods: By means of reference gene primer amplification, nucleated cell counts were estimated. Produced via immunoSEQ multiplex PCR; TCRdb's table is partial and in-frame only. The V and J calls and clone size were taken over from that table, and D and trimming were inferred from the DNA. The sample holds some 100,000 clones; 85% to 95% are singletons and the top ten take over 5.5%. J lost 0 bases, V lost 0 bases, and 9 bases had no gene match. The germline CDR1 and CDR2 sequences are MGHRA and YSYEKL. The CDR3 runs 19 residues.

The rearrangement uses TRBV4-1 and TRBJ2-3; 10 bases align to TRBD2. This clonotype was sampled from a man in his forties or fifties with active COVID-19. Sequenced: peripheral blood. As DNA, the CDR3 is TGCGCCAGCAGCCAAGATCCGCTAGCGGGAGTTATTAGCACAGATACGCAGTATTTT. Residues: CASSQDPLAGVISTDTQYF.